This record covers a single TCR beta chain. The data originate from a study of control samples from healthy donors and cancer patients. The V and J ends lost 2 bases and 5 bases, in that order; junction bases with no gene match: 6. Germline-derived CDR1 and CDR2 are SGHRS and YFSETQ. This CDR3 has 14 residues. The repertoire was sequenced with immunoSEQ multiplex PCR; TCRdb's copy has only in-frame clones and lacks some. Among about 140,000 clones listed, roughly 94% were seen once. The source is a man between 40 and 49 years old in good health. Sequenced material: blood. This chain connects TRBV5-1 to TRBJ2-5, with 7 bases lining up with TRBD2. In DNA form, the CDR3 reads TGCGCCAGCAGCTTCCCCCACGGGAGGGAGACCCAGTACTTC. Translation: CASSFPHGRETQYF.